The sequence of this TCR beta chain was determined in a study of T cells expressing NK-cell markers. Across the whole study: Seropositivity for HCMV was found in most of the eight sequenced donors, with one seronegative.

The germline V gene has CDR1 MNHNY and CDR2 SVGAGI (reference sequence). The CDR3 spans 12 residues. TCRdb re-called the 5' RACE reads and gives one entry per CDR3 protein, without DNA. The sample's table shows about 400,000 distinct CDR3 sequences. The sequencing sample was made of blood T cells: a sorted CD56 or NKG2C T cell subset, CD4+ or CD8+ T cells, or bulk PBMC T cells (not recorded which). This chain uses TRBV6-6 with TRBJ1-5. The clonotype originates from a woman between 50 and 59 years old in good health. CDR3 protein: CASEGWGQPQHF.